This T cell receptor beta chain originates from a study of PD-1 blockade in mismatch repair-deficient tumors. Study conclusions and caveats: Rapid post-treatment expansion, then contraction, generally preceding radiologic response, marked tumor-resident clones.

The protocol was immunoSEQ multiplex PCR, while the TCRdb copy is restricted to in-frame clones and leaves out a portion. The sample shows roughly 70,000 clones, about 78% of them seen only once. Mismatch repair deficiency was confirmed in all patients, by PCR or immunohistochemistry. TCR sequencing covered a few patients who responded to pembrolizumab. As concerns this clone: Its antigen is still unknown.

The V gene end was trimmed by 0 bases and the J gene end by 5 bases; junction bases not matched to a gene: 6. There are 16 residues in the CDR3. Germline assignment: CDR1 LNHDA and CDR2 SQIVND (reference sequence). The TCR comes from an adult with mismatch repair-deficient cancer. The rearrangement joins TRBV19 to TRBJ1-5, with 8 bases aligning to TRBD1. This specimen consisted of peripheral blood, obtained 2 weeks after starting pembrolizumab. The chain's CDR3 is CASSIDDRGLDQPQHF. CDR3 in DNA: TGTGCCAGTAGTATAGACGACAGGGGCTTGGATCAGCCCCAGCATTTT.